This T cell receptor beta chain was sequenced during a study of T cell responses to AZD1222 COVID-19 vaccine. The wider study: Recipients boosted at about 4 weeks or about 12 weeks are pooled.

TCRdb's table, derived via immunoSEQ multiplex PCR, lists solely in-frame clones and lacks some. The sample consists of approximately 140,000 clones, 70% to 90% of them appearing once. V was pared by 2 bases and J by 0 bases, with 10 bases of the junction left unmatched. This CDR3 region has 19 residues. In germline, CDR1 is MNHEY, CDR2 SVGEGT. Study-wide findings and caveats: Nearly half of spike-specific TCRs reportedly go after variant regions that carry no mutations. Just five or six AZD1222 recipients tested seropositive at baseline. Donor demographics were predominantly white British with a female majority; clonal diversity may be underestimated.

This clone was recorded only once. The antigen is unknown. J is TRBJ2-6 and V is TRBV6-2 or TRBV6-3, with 7 nucleotides matching TRBD1. This receptor was taken from an adult in good health. This material consisted of peripheral blood, taken on day 0 of AZD1222 vaccination. CDR3 amino acids: CASSYNFGQALSGANVLTF. CDR3 in DNA: TGTGCCAGCAGTTACAATTTCGGACAGGCGCTCTCTGGGGCCAACGTCCTGACTTTC.